The 24 T cell receptor beta chains reported below all come from one sample, sequenced in a study of shared clonotypes between healthy human individuals. Produced via immunoSEQ multiplex PCR; TCRdb's table is partial and in-frame only. The table lists 900,000 to 1,200,000 clones, around three quarters of them singletons. Sequencing was carried out using memory CD4+ T cells from PBMCs. Noted subset: CD45RA-negative fraction. These receptors were collected from a man between 18 and 29 years old in good health. Some clones in this sample may be carry-over from other donors' samples.

This clone was counted only a few times. V is TRBV7-2 and J is TRBJ1-5; D remains unclear. The CDR3 is 13 amino acids. V was cut by 1 base and J by 9 bases, with 10 bases left in between. In germline, CDR1 is SGHTA, CDR2 FQGNSA. The CDR3 spells CASSLGLIGPQHF. CDR3 in DNA: TGTGCCAGCAGCTTAGGCCTTATCGGGCCCCAGCATTTT.

The chain joins TRBV10-3 to TRBJ1-3, with D tentatively TRBD1 (6 bases). Per the germline V gene, CDR1 is ENHRY and CDR2 is SYGVKD. V gave up 2 bases and J gave up 5 bases, with 16 bases separating them. The CDR3 loop spans 16 amino acids. In DNA form, the CDR3 reads TGTGCCATCAGTGAGGAGGCTTACAGGGCACGAAACACCATATATTTT. Protein sequence: CAISEEAYRARNTIYF.

The V call is TRBV7-9, the J call TRBJ1-1; a possible D gene is TRBD1 (5 bases). This CDR3 has 13 residues. Germline V CDR1 and CDR2: SEHNR, FQNEAQ (reference sequence). The ends were cut back, 1 base at V and 7 bases at J, with 10 bases in the middle. The CDR3 sequence is CASSLGSGSEAFF. The DNA for the CDR3 is TGTGCCAGCAGCTTAGGGTCAGGGAGTGAAGCTTTCTTT.

The CDR3 is CASSYSSAPDTQYF. The CDR3 DNA follows: TGTGCCAGCAGTTACTCGAGCGCCCCAGATACGCAGTATTTT. V usage is TRBV6-5 and J usage is TRBJ2-3; no clear D. This CDR3 contains 14 residues. Germline values: CDR1 MNHEY, CDR2 SVGAGI. V lost 0 bases and J 4 bases, leaving 8 bases between the germline ends.

This clone came up many times. Other DNA variants within this sample encode the same CDR3. As DNA, the CDR3 is TGTGCCAGCTCACCAACGATGGGTGCGAATGAGCAGTTCTTC. Residues: CASSPTMGANEQFF. The rearrangement uses TRBV18 and TRBJ2-1; D ambiguous. CDR1 KGHSH and CDR2 LQKENI come from the germline V gene. V was pared by 2 bases and J by 7 bases, with 12 bases between. The CDR3 length is 14 residues.

The rearrangement links TRBV5-4 to TRBJ2-5; 8 nucleotides align to TRBD1. The CDR3 loop spans 14 amino acids. The J segment lost 4 bases and the V segment lost 0 bases, leaving 2 bases of the junction unmatched. CDR1 is SGHNT and CDR2 is YYREEE in the germline V gene (reference sequence). CDR3 sequence reads: CASSLDRGSETQYF. CDR3 coding DNA: TGTGCCAGCAGCTTGGACAGGGGGTCAGAGACCCAGTACTTC.

V and J are TRBV19 and TRBJ2-5; D is possibly TRBD2 (6 bases). The CDR3 consists of 12 residues. The V gene's germline CDR1 is LNHDA and CDR2 SQIVND (reference sequence). Deletions cut 9 bases from V and 5 bases from J, with 13 bases between. The CDR3 sequence: CASAVAGETQYF. Here the CDR3 DNA reads TGTGCCAGCGCGGTGGCGGGGGAGACCCAGTACTTC.

The chain recombines TRBV5-1 with TRBJ2-2, with 8 bases lining up with TRBD2. V gave up 0 bases and J gave up 1 base; unmatched junction bases: 2. Germline V gene lookup returns CDR1 SGHRS and CDR2 YFSETQ. The CDR3 contains 16 residues. The CDR3 DNA follows: TGCGCCAGCAGCTTGGCACTAGCGGTGAACACCGGGGAGCTGTTTTTT. This encodes CASSLALAVNTGELFF.

CDR3 sequence reads: CASSLAAVVAADTQYF. CDR3 nucleotides: TGTGCCAGCAGCTTAGCGGCCGTGGTAGCGGCAGATACGCAGTATTTT. The rearrangement joins TRBV7-2 to TRBJ2-3; D is perhaps TRBD2 (6 bases). From germline, CDR1 is SGHTA and CDR2 FQGNSA. Trimming cost V 0 bases and J 4 bases, with 14 bases left between them. The CDR3 length is 16 residues.

This chain uses TRBV28 with TRBJ2-7; TRBD2 matches 7 bases. CDR1 and CDR2 (germline): MDHEN, SYDVKM. The CDR3 contains 14 residues. CDR3 amino acids: CGAIGGRGSYEQYF. The CDR3, as DNA: TGTGGGGCGATCGGCGGGAGAGGTTCCTACGAGCAGTACTTC. The variable domain in full, with the rest retrieved from reference TRBV28 and TRBJ2-7, is DVKVTQSSRYLVKRTGEKVFLECVQDMDHENMFWYRQDPGLGLRLIYFSYDVKMKEKGDIPEGYSVSREKKERFSLILESASTNQTSMYLCGAIGGRGSYEQYFGPGTRLTVT.

The chain combines TRBV6-1 with TRBJ1-1; no firm D call. Germline V lookup: CDR1 MNHNS, CDR2 SASEGT. V shed 0 bases and J shed 1 base, with 9 bases lying between them. CDR3 length: 15 amino acids. The CDR3 bases are TGTGCCAGCAGTGAAGCCCCGGAGAAGAACACTGAAGCTTTCTTT. Protein product: CASSEAPEKNTEAFF.

The sample holds a few counts of this clone. The junction shows a germline mismatch at one end, possibly a read error. The chain employs TRBV6-6 and TRBJ2-2; D is undetermined. The CDR3 length is 11 residues. CDR1 is MNHNY and CDR2 is SVGAGI in the germline V gene (reference sequence). Written as DNA, the CDR3 is TGTGCCAGCAGTTACCCCGGAGAGCTGTTTTTT. It encodes CASSYPGELFF.

The V gene is TRBV7-2, the J gene TRBJ2-5, with 11 bases matching TRBD2. CDR3 length: 15 amino acids. The germline V gene encodes CDR1 SGHTA and CDR2 FQGNSA. V shed 5 bases, J shed 3 bases, and the junction held 5 bases outside the gene matches. The CDR3 DNA reads as TGTGCCAGCAGCCTAGAGGGACTAGCGGAAGAGACCCAGTACTTC. It codes for CASSLEGLAEETQYF.

The J gene is TRBJ1-2, the V gene TRBV19; a possible D gene is TRBD1 (6 bases). CDR3 length: 14 residues. Trimming stripped 5 bases from V and 6 bases from J, with 16 bases between. The V gene's germline CDR1 is LNHDA and CDR2 SQIVND (reference sequence). The CDR3: CASSVAPYRDGYTF. The DNA of the CDR3 is TGTGCCAGTAGTGTCGCACCCTACAGGGATGGCTACACCTTC. Looking up the rest from reference TRBV19 and TRBJ1-2 gives the full variable domain: DGGITQSPKYLFRKEGQNVTLSCEQNLNHDAMYWYRQDPGQGLRLIYYSQIVNDFQKGDIAEGYSVSREKKESFPLTVTSAQKNPTAFYLCASSVAPYRDGYTFGSGTRLTVV.

The rearrangement joins TRBV9 to TRBJ2-5; D not certain. The CDR3 sequence is 15 residues long. V was shortened by 0 bases and J by 7 bases, with 16 bases between the two germline ends. Germline CDR1 SGDLS, CDR2 YYNGEE. CDR3 loop: CASSVDGRAYGTQYF. Here the CDR3 DNA reads TGTGCCAGCAGCGTAGACGGACGGGCTTATGGGACCCAGTACTTC.

The chain uses TRBV28 and TRBJ2-5; TRBD1 matches 9 bases. Germline V gene sequence: CDR1 MDHEN, CDR2 SYDVKM. CDR3 length: 15 residues. V lost 6 bases to trimming and J lost 5 bases; unmatched junction nucleotides: 10. Here the CDR3 DNA reads TGTGCCAGCAGCCTCCGGGACAGGGTCGGGGAGACCCAGTACTTC. It specifies CASSLRDRVGETQYF.

This chain connects TRBV30 to TRBJ1-1; 7 bases agree with TRBD1. Germline V gene lookup returns CDR1 GTSNPN and CDR2 SVGIG (reference sequence). J was trimmed by 5 bases and V by 0 bases; bases with no gene match: 18. The CDR3 has 18 residues. Here the CDR3 reads CAWSVFYVRGTRKTEAFF. The CDR3 DNA is TGTGCCTGGAGTGTGTTTTATGTCAGGGGGACCCGGAAGACTGAAGCTTTCTTT.

V and J are TRBV6-1 and TRBJ2-1; D unclear. Trimming took 2 bases from V and 8 from J, leaving 13 bases between them. Germline values: CDR1 MNHNS, CDR2 SASEGT. This CDR3 comprises 14 residues. The chain's CDR3 is CASSEYPLNYEQFF. DNA of the CDR3: TGTGCCAGCAGTGAATATCCACTAAACTATGAGCAGTTCTTC.

A remark on this clone: At the DNA level, this CDR3 is encoded by other sequences in the same sample as well. The V and J genes are TRBV4-3 and TRBJ1-3; no definite D call. The CDR3 is 15 residues long. V was shortened by 0 bases and J by 0 bases, with 6 bases between the two germline ends. Looked up from germline, CDR1 is LGHNA and CDR2 is YSLEER. The CDR3 region has the DNA TGCGCCAGCAGCCAAGATCGGGGCTCTGGAAACACCATATATTTT. Its protein product is CASSQDRGSGNTIYF.

The rearrangement links TRBV18 to TRBJ1-2, with 8 bases lining up with TRBD1. CDR3 size: 18 residues. The germline V gene has CDR1 KGHSH and CDR2 LQKENI. The V and J ends lost 3 bases and 7 bases, in that order; junction bases with no gene match: 19. This chain's CDR3 is CASSPIKTGASGRSGYTF. The CDR3 DNA sequence: TGTGCCAGCTCACCTATCAAGACAGGGGCCAGCGGTAGGAGTGGCTACACCTTC.

This chain uses TRBV7-3 with TRBJ2-6; 8 bases map to TRBD2. V shed 1 base, J shed 0 bases, and the junction held 8 bases outside the gene matches. The CDR3 loop spans 19 amino acids. Germline CDR1 and CDR2: SGHTA and FQGTGA. The CDR3 DNA is TGTGCCAGCAGCTTAATTGGCCTAGCGGGCAACTCTGGGGCCAACGTCCTGACTTTC. It yields the protein CASSLIGLAGNSGANVLTF.

V gene TRBV7-3 combines with J gene TRBJ2-5; D not certain. The CDR3 has 13 amino acids. Germline CDR1 and CDR2: SGHTA and FQGTGA. V was pared by 0 bases and J by 5 bases, with 7 bases between. CDR3 loop: CASSLTFIETQYF. CDR3 nucleotides: TGTGCCAGCAGCTTAACGTTTATCGAGACCCAGTACTTC.

The genes are TRBV19 and TRBJ1-2, with unresolved D. Germline V gene sequence: CDR1 LNHDA, CDR2 SQIVND (reference sequence). CDR3 length: 13 residues. Trimming pared 3 bases from V and 5 bases from J, leaving 10 bases between. Here the CDR3 reads CASSIARRYGYTF. CDR3 sequence (DNA): TGTGCCAGTAGTATTGCCCGGAGGTATGGCTACACCTTC.

This clone was recorded a few times. Other nucleotide sequences in the sample specify the same CDR3. The rearrangement links TRBV5-1 to TRBJ1-3; possible D gene TRBD1, 6 bases. Germline V gene lookup returns CDR1 SGHRS and CDR2 YFSETQ. V lost 5 bases to trimming and J lost 0 bases, with 9 bases between them. The CDR3 is made up of 14 amino acids. CDR3 nucleotides: TGCGCCAGCAGTTCGGACAGCTCTGGAAACACCATATATTTT. Encoded protein: CASSSDSSGNTIYF.